A selection of T cell receptor beta chains follows, all from one sample in a study of yellow fever vaccine responses in identical twins. Via MiXCR, TCRdb re-called the RT-PCR reads, giving one row per CDR3 protein. The data hold roughly 18,000 distinct CDR3 sequences, with less than 70% observed a single time. This material consisted of T cells from blood (PBMCs), unsorted or a sorted subset (not recorded which), taken before or after yellow fever vaccination (not recorded which). These receptors originate from a woman aged 18-35 years who received the yellow fever vaccine. The CDR3 runs from the conserved cysteine through the conserved F or W.

v_call	cdr3_aa
TRBV29-1	CSVRLGSGNTIYF
TRBV10-3	CAINGGYYGYTF
TRBV2	CASGQEPNQPQHF
TRBV2	CASSATGVNTEAFF
TRBV5-1	CASSPDRVHEQFF
TRBV7-9	CASSLSHGRNEQFF
TRBV19	CASKVAGPYEQYF
TRBV13	CAISSGFSYNEQFF
TRBV18	CASSPRLAGTGMTYNEQFF
TRBV12-3/TRBV12-4	CASSPGQGNSPLHF
TRBV7-9	CASSPYALSYNEQFF
TRBV6-2/TRBV6-3	CASSYKTGTGGNTIYF
TRBV12-5	CASGSRPLLDEQYF
TRBV5-1	CASSRDTSGRPGELFF
TRBV18	CASTPDRGSYGYTF
TRBV7-2	CASSLGQGRRKLFF
TRBV20-1	CSARDLGGFGQETQYF
TRBV6-2/TRBV6-3	CASSYSNSGLTSRSSFF
TRBV11-3	CASSLEGGTRNTEAFF
TRBV7-1	CASSSGTGSADTQYF
TRBV29-1	CSVEAGRREQFF
TRBV29-1	CSADQGPYNEQFF
TRBV5-1	CASSLDGITNGYTF
TRBV6-1	CASSIAPRLAGNNEQFF
TRBV20-1	CSASLQGNNQPQHF